This T cell receptor (beta chain) was captured by sequencing in a study of cytomegalovirus exposure and HLA in healthy donors. Primers included in the PCR were 60 Vbeta and 13 Jbeta primers. Measured with immunoSEQ multiplex PCR; TCRdb has only the in-frame clones, and not every one. The data hold around 130,000 clones, with over 75% observed a single time. CDR1 and CDR2 (germline): SGHVS, FQNEAQ. The CDR3 numbers 13 amino acids, ends counted. This clone has a handful of counts. Its antigen is still unknown. The DNA is left out, because the CDR3 cannot be placed on it with certainty; the CDR3 is given as TCRdb lists it. Notes on the study in general: Among immune exposure information, only CMV serostatus was available.

The chain links TRBV7-8 to TRBJ1-2; TRBD1, the D gene given by the table, was not confirmed from the DNA. The sequence was obtained from a man aged 45-65 years in good health and CMV-seronegative. The sample was PBMCs. CDR3 sequence reads: CASSYVGQGAPTF.